This T cell receptor beta chain appears in the sequencing data of a study of technical replicates of blood from four donors. Sequencing was performed with immunoSEQ multiplex PCR; in TCRdb, only in-frame clones are kept and a portion is missing. Here the sample spans 80,000 to 100,000 clones, 95% being singletons. Trimming stripped 1 base from V and 2 bases from J, with 9 bases between. The CDR3 runs 14 residues. CDR1 is SGHAT, CDR2 FQNNGV, per germline. The sequencing sample was made of T cells isolated from PBMCs. The rearrangement links TRBV11-2 to TRBJ2-7, with D possibly matching TRBD1 (5 bases). The receptor comes from a human donor in good health. CDR3 protein: CASSLVRGTYEQYF. In DNA form, the CDR3 reads TGTGCCAGCAGCTTAGTAAGGGGTACCTACGAGCAGTACTTC.